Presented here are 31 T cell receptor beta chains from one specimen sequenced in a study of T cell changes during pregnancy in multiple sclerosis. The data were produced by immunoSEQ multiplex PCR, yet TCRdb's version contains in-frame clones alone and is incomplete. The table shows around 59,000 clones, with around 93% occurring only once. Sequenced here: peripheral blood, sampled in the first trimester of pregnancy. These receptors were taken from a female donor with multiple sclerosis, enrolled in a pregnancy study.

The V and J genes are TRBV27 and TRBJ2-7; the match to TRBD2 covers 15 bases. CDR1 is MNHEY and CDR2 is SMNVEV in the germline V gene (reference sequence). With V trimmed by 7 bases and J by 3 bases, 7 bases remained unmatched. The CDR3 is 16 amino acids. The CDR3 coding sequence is TGTGCCAGCACCGGACTAGCGGGGGGGAACTACTACGAGCAGTACTTC. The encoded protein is CASTGLAGGNYYEQYF.

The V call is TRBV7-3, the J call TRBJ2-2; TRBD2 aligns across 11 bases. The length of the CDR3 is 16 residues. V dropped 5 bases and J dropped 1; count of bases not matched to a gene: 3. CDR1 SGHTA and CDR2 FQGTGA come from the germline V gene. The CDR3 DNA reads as TGTGCCAGCAGCACGGGACTAGCGGTGAACACCGGGGAGCTGTTTTTT. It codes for CASSTGLAVNTGELFF.

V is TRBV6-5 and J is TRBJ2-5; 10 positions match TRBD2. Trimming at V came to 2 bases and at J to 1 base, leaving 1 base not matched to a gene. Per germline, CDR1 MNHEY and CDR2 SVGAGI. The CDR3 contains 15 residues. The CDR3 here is CASSYVAGGQETQYF. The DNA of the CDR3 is TGTGCCAGCAGTTACGTAGCGGGGGGCCAAGAGACCCAGTACTTC.

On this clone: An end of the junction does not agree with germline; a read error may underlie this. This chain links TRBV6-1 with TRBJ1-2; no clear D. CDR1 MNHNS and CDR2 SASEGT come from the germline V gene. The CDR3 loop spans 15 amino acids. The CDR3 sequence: CASTERRLAGYGYTF. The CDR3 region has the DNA TGTGCCAGCACTGAAAGGAGGTTGGCGGGCTATGGCTACACCTTC.

The DNA of the CDR3 is TGTGCCAGCAGCTCCGGGTCCCAGGTCGGGAGACAAGCTTTCTTT. Residues: CASSSGSQVGRQAFF. This chain connects TRBV5-6 to TRBJ1-1, with unresolved D. Germline V CDR1 and CDR2: SGHDT, YYEEEE. This CDR3 contains 15 residues. V was pared by 3 bases and J by 9 bases, with 21 bases between. The full variable domain, rest sourced from reference TRBV5-6 and TRBJ1-1, is DAGVTQSPTHLIKTRGQQVTLRCSPKSGHDTVSWYQQALGQGPQFIFQYYEEEERQRGNFPDRFSGHQFPNYSSELNVNALLLGDSALYLCASSSGSQVGRQAFFGQGTRLTVV.

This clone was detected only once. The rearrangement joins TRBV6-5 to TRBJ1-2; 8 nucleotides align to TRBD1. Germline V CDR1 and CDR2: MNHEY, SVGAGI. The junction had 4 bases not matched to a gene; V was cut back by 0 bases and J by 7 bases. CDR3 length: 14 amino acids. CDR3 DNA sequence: TGTGCCAGCAGTTACTCGACCACAGGGGGTGGCTACACCTTC. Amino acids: CASSYSTTGGGYTF.

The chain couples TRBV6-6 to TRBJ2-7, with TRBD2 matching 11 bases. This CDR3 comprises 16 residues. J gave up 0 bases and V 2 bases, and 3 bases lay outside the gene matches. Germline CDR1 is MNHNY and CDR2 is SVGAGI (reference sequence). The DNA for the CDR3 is TGTGCCAGCAGTTACGCTAGCGGGGGGCCCTCCTACGAGCAGTACTTC. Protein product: CASSYASGGPSYEQYF.

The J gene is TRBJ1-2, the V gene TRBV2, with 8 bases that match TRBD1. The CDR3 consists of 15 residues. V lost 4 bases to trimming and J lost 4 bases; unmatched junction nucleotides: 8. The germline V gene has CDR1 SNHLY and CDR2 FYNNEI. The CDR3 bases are TGTGCCAGCAGTGCATCCGGGACAGGTGCCTATGGCTACACCTTC. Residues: CASSASGTGAYGYTF.

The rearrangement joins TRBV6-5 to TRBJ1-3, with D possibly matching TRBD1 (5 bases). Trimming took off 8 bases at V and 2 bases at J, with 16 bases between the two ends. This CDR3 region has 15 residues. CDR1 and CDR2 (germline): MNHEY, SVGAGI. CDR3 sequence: CASADRGLPGNTIYF. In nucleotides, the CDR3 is TGTGCCAGCGCTGATCGGGGACTTCCTGGAAACACCATATATTTT.

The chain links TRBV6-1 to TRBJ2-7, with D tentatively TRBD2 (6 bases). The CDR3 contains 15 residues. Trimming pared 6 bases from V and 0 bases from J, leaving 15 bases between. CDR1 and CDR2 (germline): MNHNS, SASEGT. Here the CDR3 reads CASRSLGGDSYEQYF. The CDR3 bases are TGTGCCAGCAGGTCCCTGGGCGGGGACTCCTACGAGCAGTACTTC.

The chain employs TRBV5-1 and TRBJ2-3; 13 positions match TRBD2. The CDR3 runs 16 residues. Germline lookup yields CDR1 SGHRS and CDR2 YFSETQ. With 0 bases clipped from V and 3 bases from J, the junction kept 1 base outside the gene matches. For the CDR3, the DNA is TGCGCCAGCAGCTTGGGACTAGCGGGGGGAACAGATACGCAGTATTTT. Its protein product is CASSLGLAGGTDTQYF.

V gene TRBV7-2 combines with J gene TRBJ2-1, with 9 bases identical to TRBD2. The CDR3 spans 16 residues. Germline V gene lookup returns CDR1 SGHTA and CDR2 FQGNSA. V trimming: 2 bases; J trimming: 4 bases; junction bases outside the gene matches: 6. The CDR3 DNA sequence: TGTGCCAGCAGCTTACTGGCTAGCGGGGCGTACAATGAGCAGTTCTTC. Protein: CASSLLASGAYNEQFF.

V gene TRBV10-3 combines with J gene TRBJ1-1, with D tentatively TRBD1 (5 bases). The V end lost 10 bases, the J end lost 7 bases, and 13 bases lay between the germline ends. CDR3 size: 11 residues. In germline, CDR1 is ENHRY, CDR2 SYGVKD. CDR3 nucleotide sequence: TGTGCCACCTTTTCGGGGGGTGAAGCTTTCTTT. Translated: CATFSGGEAFF.

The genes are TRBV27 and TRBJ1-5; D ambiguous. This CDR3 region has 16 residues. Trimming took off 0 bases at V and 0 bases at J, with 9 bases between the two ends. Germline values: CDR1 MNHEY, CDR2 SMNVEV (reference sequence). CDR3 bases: TGTGCCAGCAGTTTATCCAAAGGAGATAGCAATCAGCCCCAGCATTTT. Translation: CASSLSKGDSNQPQHF.

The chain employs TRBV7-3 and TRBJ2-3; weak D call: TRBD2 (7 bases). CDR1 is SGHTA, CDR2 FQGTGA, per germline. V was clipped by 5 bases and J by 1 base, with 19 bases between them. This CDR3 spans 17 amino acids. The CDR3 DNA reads TGTGCCAGCAGCCCCCAACCACAGGGAGGGGGCACAGATACGCAGTATTTT. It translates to CASSPQPQGGGTDTQYF.

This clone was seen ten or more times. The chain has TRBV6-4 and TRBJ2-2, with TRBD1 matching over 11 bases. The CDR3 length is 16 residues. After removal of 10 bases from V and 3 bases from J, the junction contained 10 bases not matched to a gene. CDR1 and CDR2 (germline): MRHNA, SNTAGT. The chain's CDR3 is CATQKTGQGDTGELFF. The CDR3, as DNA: TGTGCCACTCAAAAAACGGGACAGGGGGACACCGGGGAGCTGTTTTTT.

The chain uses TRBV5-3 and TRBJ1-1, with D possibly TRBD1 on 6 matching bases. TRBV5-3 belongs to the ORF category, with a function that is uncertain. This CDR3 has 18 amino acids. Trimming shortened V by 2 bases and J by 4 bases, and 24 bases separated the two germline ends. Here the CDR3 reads CARSFSEQGIRVGTEAFF. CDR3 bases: TGTGCCAGAAGCTTTTCGGAGCAGGGGATTCGTGTAGGCACTGAAGCTTTCTTT.

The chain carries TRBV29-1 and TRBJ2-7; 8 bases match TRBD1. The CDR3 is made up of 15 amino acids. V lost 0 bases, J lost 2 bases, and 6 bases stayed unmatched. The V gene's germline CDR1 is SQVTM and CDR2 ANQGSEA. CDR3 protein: CSVEDVTGGAYEQYF. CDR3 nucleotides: TGCAGCGTTGAAGATGTTACAGGGGGTGCCTACGAGCAGTACTTC.

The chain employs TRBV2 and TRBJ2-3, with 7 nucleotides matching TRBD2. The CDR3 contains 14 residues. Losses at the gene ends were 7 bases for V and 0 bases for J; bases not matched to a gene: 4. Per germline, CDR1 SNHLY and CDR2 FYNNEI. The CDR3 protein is CASISAGSTDTQYF. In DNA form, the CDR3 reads TGTGCCAGCATCTCAGCGGGGAGCACAGATACGCAGTATTTT. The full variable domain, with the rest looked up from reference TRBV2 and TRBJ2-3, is EPEVTQTPSHQVTQMGQEVILRCVPISNHLYFYWYRQILGQKVEFLVSFYNNEISEKSEIFDDQFSVERPDGSNFTLKIRSTKLEDSAMYFCASISAGSTDTQYFGPGTRLTVL.

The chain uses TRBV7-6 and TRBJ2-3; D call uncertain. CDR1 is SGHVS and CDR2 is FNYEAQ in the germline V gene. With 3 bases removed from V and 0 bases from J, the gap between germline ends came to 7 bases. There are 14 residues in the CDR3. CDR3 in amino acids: CASSFGRSTDTQYF. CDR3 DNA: TGTGCCAGCAGCTTCGGCAGGAGCACAGATACGCAGTATTTT.

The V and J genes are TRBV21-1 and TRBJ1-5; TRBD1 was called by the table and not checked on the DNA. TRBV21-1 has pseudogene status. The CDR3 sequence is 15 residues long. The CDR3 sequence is CASSKGQGQSQPQHF. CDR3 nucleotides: TGTGCCAGCAGCAAGGGACAGGGTCAGTCTCAGCCCCAGCATTTT.

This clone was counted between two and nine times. CDR3 loop: CASSPGGLNTEAFF. CDR3 DNA sequence: TGTGCCAGCAGCCCGGGGGGTCTGAACACTGAAGCTTTCTTT. The V gene is TRBV14, the J gene TRBJ1-1; D is possibly TRBD1 (5 bases). The germline CDR1 and CDR2 sequences are SGHDN and FVKESK. This CDR3 comprises 14 residues. With 4 bases removed from V and 0 bases from J, the gap between germline ends came to 9 bases.

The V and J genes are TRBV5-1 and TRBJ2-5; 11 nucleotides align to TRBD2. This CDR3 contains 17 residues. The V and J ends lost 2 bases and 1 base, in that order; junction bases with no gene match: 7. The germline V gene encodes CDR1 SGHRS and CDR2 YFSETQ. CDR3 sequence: CASSFLLAGALQETQYF. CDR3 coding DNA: TGCGCCAGCAGCTTCCTACTAGCGGGGGCCCTCCAAGAGACCCAGTACTTC. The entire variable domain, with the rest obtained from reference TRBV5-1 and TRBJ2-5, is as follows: KAGVTQTPRYLIKTRGQQVTLSCSPISGHRSVSWYQQTPGQGLQFLFEYFSETQRNKGNFPGRFSGRQFSNSRSEMNVSTLELGDSALYLCASSFLLAGALQETQYFGPGTRLLVL.

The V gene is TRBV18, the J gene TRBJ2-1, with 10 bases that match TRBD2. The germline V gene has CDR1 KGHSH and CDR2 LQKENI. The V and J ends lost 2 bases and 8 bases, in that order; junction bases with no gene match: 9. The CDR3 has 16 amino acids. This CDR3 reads CASSPSGGANKHEQFF. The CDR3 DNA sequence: TGTGCCAGCTCACCAAGCGGGGGGGCGAATAAGCATGAGCAGTTCTTC.

The chain's CDR3 is CASSQGTGGQYSWYGYTF. The CDR3 region has the DNA TGTGCCAGCAGCCAGGGGACAGGGGGCCAGTACTCTTGGTATGGCTACACCTTC. The chain recombines TRBV9 with TRBJ1-2, with TRBD1 matching 12 bases. V lost 4 bases to trimming and J lost 5 bases; unmatched junction nucleotides: 15. The CDR3 runs to 18 residues. Germline CDR1 reads SGDLS; CDR2 reads YYNGEE.

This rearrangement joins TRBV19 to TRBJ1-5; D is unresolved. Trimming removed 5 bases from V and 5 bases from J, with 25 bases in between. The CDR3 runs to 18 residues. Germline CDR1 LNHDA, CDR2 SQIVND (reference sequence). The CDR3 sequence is CASSDPARRWPGDQPQHF. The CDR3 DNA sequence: TGTGCCAGTAGTGACCCCGCCCGCCGGTGGCCCGGGGATCAGCCCCAGCATTTT.

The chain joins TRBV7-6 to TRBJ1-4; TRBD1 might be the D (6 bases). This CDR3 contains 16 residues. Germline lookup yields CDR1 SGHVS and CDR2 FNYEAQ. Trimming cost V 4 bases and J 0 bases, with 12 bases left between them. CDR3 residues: CASSYGQFATNEKLFF. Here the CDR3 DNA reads TGTGCCAGCAGCTACGGACAGTTCGCAACTAATGAAAAACTGTTTTTT.

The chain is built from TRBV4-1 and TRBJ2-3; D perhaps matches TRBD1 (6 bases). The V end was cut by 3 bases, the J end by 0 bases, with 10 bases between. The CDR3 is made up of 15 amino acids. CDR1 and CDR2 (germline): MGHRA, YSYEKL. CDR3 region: CASSHGQRSTDTQYF. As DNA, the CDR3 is TGCGCCAGCAGCCATGGACAGCGGAGCACAGATACGCAGTATTTT.

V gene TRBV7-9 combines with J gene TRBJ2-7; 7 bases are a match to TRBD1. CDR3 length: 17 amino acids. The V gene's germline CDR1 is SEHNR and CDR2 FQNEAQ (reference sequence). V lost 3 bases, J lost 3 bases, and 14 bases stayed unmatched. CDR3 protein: CASSFSQLGQGDYEQYF. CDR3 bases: TGTGCCAGCAGCTTTAGTCAGTTAGGGCAGGGGGACTACGAGCAGTACTTC.

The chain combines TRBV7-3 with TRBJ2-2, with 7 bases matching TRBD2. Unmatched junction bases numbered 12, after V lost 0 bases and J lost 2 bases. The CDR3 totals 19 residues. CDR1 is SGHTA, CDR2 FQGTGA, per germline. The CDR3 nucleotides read TGTGCCAGCAGCTTAACCCCCCCAATGACTAGCACAAACACCGGGGAGCTGTTTTTT. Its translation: CASSLTPPMTSTNTGELFF. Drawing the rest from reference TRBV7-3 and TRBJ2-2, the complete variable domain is GAGVSQTPSNKVTEKGKYVELRCDPISGHTALYWYRQSLGQGPEFLIYFQGTGAADDSGLPNDRFFAVRPEGSVSTLKIQRTERGDSAVYLCASSLTPPMTSTNTGELFFGEGSRLTVL.

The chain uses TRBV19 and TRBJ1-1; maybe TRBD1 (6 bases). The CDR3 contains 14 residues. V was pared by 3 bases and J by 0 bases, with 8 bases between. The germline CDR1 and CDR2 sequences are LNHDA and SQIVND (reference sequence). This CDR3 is CASSMGHMNTEAFF. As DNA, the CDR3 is TGTGCCAGTAGTATGGGACACATGAACACTGAAGCTTTCTTT. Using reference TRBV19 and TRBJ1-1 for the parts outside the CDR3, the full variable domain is DGGITQSPKYLFRKEGQNVTLSCEQNLNHDAMYWYRQDPGQGLRLIYYSQIVNDFQKGDIAEGYSVSREKKESFPLTVTSAQKNPTAFYLCASSMGHMNTEAFFGQGTRLTVV.